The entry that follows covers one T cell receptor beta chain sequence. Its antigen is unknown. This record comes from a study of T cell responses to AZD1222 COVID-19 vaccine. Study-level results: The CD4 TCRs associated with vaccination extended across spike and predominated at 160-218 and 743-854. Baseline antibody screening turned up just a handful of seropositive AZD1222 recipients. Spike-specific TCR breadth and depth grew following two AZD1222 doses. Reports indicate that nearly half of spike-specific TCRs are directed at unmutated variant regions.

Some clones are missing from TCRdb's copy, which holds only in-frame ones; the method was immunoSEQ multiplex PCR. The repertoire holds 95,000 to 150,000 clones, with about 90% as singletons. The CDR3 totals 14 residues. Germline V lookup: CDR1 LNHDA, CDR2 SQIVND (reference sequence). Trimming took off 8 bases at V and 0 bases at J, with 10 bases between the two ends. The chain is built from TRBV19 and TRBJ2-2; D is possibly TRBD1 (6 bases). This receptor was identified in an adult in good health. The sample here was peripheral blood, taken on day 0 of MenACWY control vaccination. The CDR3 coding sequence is TGTGCCAGTCGGGACACCGCGAACACCGGGGAGCTGTTTTTT. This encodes CASRDTANTGELFF.